This T cell receptor beta chain was identified during a study of blood T cell repertoires in COVID-19. Study in general: The United States, Italy and Spain provided the acute and convalescent COVID-19 samples.

The protocol was immunoSEQ multiplex PCR, while the TCRdb copy is restricted to in-frame clones and leaves out a portion. The sample records roughly 190,000 clones, around 86% being singletons. CDR1 is SGDLS, CDR2 YYNGEE, per germline. The CDR3 consists of 15 residues. The junction had 4 bases not matched to a gene; V was cut back by 2 bases and J by 2 bases. Across over 20 US areas, participants ranged in age from about 18 to 100 years. Self-reported history from a screening survey and questionnaire set each donor's cohort. This rearrangement joins TRBV9 to TRBJ1-2, with 9 bases aligning to TRBD1. Sequenced sample: PBMCs or T cells enriched from blood (not recorded which). The receptor's source is a woman in her forties in a cohort exposed to, infected with or recovered from COVID-19 (not recorded which). The CDR3 region is CASSVAGTGNYGYTF. DNA of the CDR3: TGTGCCAGCAGCGTGGCGGGGACAGGGAACTATGGCTACACCTTC.